This TCR beta chain is from a study of T-cell reconstitution after alpha-beta-depleted transplantation in children. Regarding the study as a whole: T-cell counts and diversity at one year following transplant were attributed mainly to newly produced T cells. At around two months after transplant, the alpha-beta T cells were reportedly derived from several hundred expanded clones that came from non-depleted graft cells.

Ten or more counts support this clonotype. Antigen specificity is unknown. The CDR3 runs 13 residues. Germline CDR1 and CDR2: MNHEY and SVGEGT. Deletions cut 4 bases from V and 0 bases from J, with 6 bases between. Unique molecular identifiers were used to barcode this TCRbeta library. MiXCR was run by TCRdb on the PCR reads, yielding one entry per CDR3 protein. The data hold about 160,000 distinct CDR3 sequences, with over 8.5% observed a single time. The clonotype originates from a boy aged 2 to 10 with acute myeloid leukemia, due to receive a stem cell transplant. This chain links TRBV6-2 or TRBV6-3 with TRBJ1-1; no clear D gene. Sequenced here: PBMCs, sampled before TCRalphabeta/CD19-depleted stem cell transplant. The chain's CDR3 is CASSFEVNTEAFF. The CDR3 nucleotides are TGTGCCAGCAGTTTCGAAGTGAACACTGAAGCTTTCTTT.